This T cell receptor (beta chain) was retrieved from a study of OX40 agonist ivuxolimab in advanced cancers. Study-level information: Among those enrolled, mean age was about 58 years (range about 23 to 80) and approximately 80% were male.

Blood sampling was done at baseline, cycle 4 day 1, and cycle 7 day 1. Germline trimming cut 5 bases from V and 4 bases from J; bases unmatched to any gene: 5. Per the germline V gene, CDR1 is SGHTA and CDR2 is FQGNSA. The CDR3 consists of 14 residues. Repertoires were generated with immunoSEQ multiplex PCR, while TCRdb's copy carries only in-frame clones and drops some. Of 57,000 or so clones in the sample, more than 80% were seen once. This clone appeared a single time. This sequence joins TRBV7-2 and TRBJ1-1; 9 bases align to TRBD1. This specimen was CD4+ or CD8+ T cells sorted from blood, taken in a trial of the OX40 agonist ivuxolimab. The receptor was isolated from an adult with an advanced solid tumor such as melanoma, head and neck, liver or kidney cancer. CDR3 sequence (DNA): TGTGCCAGCAGCCCAATGACAGGGGGCACTGAAGCTTTCTTT. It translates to CASSPMTGGTEAFF.